This T cell receptor beta chain was obtained from a study of shared clonotypes between healthy human individuals. Clones were sequenced by immunoSEQ multiplex PCR, and TCRdb holds only the in-frame ones, with some missing. Among around 2.3 million clones listed, around 95% were seen once. This CDR3 contains 16 residues. From germline, CDR1 is SGHTA and CDR2 FQGNSA. Trimming took 5 bases from V and 5 from J; bases not matched to a gene: 11. The receptor comes from a man aged 18 to 29 in good health. Material for sequencing was naive CD4+ T cells sorted from blood. The subset is: CD45RA+ positively selected. This rearrangement joins TRBV7-2 to TRBJ2-3, with 9 bases matching TRBD2. CDR3 sequence (DNA): TGTGCCAGCAGCCCCCTAGCGGGACTATTCGGAGATACGCAGTATTTT. The encoded protein is CASSPLAGLFGDTQYF.